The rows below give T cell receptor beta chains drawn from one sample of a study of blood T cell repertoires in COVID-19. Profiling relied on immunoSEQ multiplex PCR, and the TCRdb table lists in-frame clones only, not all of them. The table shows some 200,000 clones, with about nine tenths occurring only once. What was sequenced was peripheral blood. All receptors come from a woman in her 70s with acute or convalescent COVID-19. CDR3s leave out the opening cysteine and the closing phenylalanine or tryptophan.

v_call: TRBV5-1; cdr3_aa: ASSHRTSGSAGELF
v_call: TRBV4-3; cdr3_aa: ASSQDGPAGLNEKLF
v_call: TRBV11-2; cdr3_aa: ASSRPGTGPDTEAF
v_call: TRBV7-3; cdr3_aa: ASSSDRGAEAF
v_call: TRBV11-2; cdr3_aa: ASSPRQAGGTEKLF
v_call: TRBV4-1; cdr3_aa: ASSQGSPGTAYGYT
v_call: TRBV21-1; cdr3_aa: ASSKRGTGSMKGYNEQF
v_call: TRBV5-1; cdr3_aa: ASSLGQGQETQY
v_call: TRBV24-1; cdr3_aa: ATSDQFMTGELF
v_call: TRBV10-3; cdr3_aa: ATNPQGNEKLF
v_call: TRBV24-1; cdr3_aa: ATSDTPGLGTVTYEQY
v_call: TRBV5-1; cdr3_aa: ASSLAGVNAF
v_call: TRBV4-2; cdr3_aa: ASSFRSGEGETQY
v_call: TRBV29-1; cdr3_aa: SVEADATNEKLF
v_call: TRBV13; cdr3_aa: ASSISGTADSYEQY
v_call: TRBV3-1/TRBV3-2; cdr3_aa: ASSHSSSNSPLH
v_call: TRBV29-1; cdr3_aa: SVETGGRY
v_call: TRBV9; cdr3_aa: ASSRVGMNTEAF
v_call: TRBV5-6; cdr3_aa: ASSFWTGLGGIEAF
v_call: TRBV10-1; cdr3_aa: ASSDRGDQPQH
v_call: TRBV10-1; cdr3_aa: ATGDITGELF
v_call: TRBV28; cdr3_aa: ASTRGGTGNTGELF
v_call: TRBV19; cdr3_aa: ASSITAHLYGYT
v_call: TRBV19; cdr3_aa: ASSITAGGNQPQH
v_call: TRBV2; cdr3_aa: ASSTGAGSGANVLT
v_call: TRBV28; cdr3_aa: ASRRTGTSYEQY
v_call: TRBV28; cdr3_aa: ASSPPRTHLLTNEKLF
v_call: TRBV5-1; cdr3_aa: ASSLGNLGDSGNTIY
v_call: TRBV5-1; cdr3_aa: ASSHGQGHTEAF
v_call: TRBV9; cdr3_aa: ASSANTRYNEQF
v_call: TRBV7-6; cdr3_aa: ASSSQGSRNYEQY
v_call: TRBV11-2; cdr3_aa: ASSLVRGSSGANVLT
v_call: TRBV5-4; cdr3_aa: ASSGPDGGTDTQY
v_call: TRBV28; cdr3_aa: ASSSNSGELF
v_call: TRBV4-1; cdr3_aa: ASSQEWIGTEAF
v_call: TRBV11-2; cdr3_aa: ASALVAGIGANVLT
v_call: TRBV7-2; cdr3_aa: ASSFTGIYEQY
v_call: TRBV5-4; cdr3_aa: ASSLDWVNTGELF
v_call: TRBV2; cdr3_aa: ASTRQGASADSPLH
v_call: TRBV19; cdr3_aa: ASSIYRGQEYGYT
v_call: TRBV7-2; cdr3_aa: ASSYEQGVSYT
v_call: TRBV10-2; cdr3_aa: ASRGTGGEQPQH
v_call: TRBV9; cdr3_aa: ASSVGDQREAF
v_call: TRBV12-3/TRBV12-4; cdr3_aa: ASSPQGETQY
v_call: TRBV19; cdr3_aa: ASSNTGGDYGYT
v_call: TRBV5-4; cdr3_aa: ASGPNSGTVNNEQF
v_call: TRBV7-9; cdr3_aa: ASSLGAFTEAF
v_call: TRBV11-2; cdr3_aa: ASSFQGATEAF
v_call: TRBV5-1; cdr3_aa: ASGTTGGPGELF
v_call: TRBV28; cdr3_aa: ASSAGGMSNQPQH
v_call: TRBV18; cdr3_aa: ASSPLTGGTDTQY